This entry lists 14 T cell receptor beta chains sequenced from one sample in a study of CD8 T cells in ankylosing spondylitis. Each CDR3 protein is one row after TCRdb ran MiXCR on the 5' RACE reads. Of 15,000 to 20,000 distinct CDR3 sequences in the sample, 7.5% to 9.5% are singletons; the top ten hold approximately 38%. The sequencing sample was made of blood. These receptors were taken from a male donor with ankylosing spondylitis or in good health (not recorded which).

This clonotype was counted many times. The rearrangement uses TRBV5-1 and TRBJ2-7, with TRBD2 as a possible D gene (5 bases). CDR3 length: 14 amino acids. Germline V gene data show CDR1 as SGHRS and CDR2 as YFSETQ. Trimming took off 2 bases at V and 5 bases at J, with 14 bases between the two ends. The CDR3: CASSFTGRTDEQYF. DNA of the CDR3: TGCGCCAGCAGCTTTACGGGGAGAACGGACGAGCAGTACTTC.

The gene calls are TRBV7-8 and TRBJ2-3; a weak D match, TRBD1 (5 bases). The CDR3 sequence is 16 residues long. Germline V CDR1 and CDR2: SGHVS, FQNEAQ. Between the trimmed V and J ends, which lost 3 bases and 2 bases, there was a span of 15 bases. CDR3 sequence: CASSFGVTGPTDTQYF. CDR3 nucleotides: TGTGCCAGCAGCTTTGGAGTAACAGGACCCACAGATACGCAGTATTTT.

The chain employs TRBV7-8 and TRBJ2-2; 7 bases match TRBD1. The trim removed 2 bases at V and 4 bases at J, leaving 4 bases unmatched. The CDR3 runs 15 residues. Per germline, CDR1 SGHVS and CDR2 FQNEAQ. The CDR3 loop reads CASSLNKGATGELFF. CDR3 DNA sequence: TGTGCCAGCAGCTTAAATAAGGGGGCCACCGGGGAGCTGTTTTTT.

This clonotype was counted at least ten times. The J gene is TRBJ2-1, the V gene TRBV29-1; 7 nucleotides match TRBD1. V gave up 1 base and J gave up 5 bases; unmatched junction bases: 5. CDR1 is SQVTM, CDR2 ANQGSEA, per germline. The CDR3 length is 14 residues. The CDR3 nucleotides are TGCAGCGTTGAAGTAGGACAGGTAAACAATGAGCAGTTCTTC. This gives the protein CSVEVGQVNNEQFF.

This clonotype was found many times. The gene calls are TRBV10-2 and TRBJ2-1; TRBD1 agrees at 7 bases. J lost 6 bases, V lost 2 bases, and 7 bases had no gene match. Germline CDR1 WSHSY, CDR2 SAAADI. The length of the CDR3 is 15 residues. In DNA, the CDR3 is TGCGCCAGCAGTGAGAGGGCAGGGGGAATCAATGAGCAGTTCTTC. As protein: CASSERAGGINEQFF.

This clonotype appeared many times. The chain recombines TRBV20-1 with TRBJ2-2; D remains unclear. This CDR3 contains 13 residues. CDR1 DFQATT and CDR2 SNEGSKA come from the germline V gene (reference sequence). Deletions cut 5 bases from V and 6 bases from J, with 13 bases between. In nucleotides, the CDR3 is TGCAGTGCTGCTGCCAAACGGCCCGGGGAGCTGTTTTTT. This sequence encodes CSAAAKRPGELFF.

This chain joins TRBV20-1 and TRBJ2-2; 8 bases map to TRBD1. CDR1 and CDR2 (germline): DFQATT, SNEGSKA (reference sequence). The CDR3 length is 14 residues. Trimming removed 2 bases from V and 6 bases from J; junction bases left unmatched: 5. For the CDR3, the DNA is TGCAGTGCTAGAAGTCAGGGGGCGGCCGGGGAGCTGTTTTTT. Translation gives CSARSQGAAGELFF.

The chain links TRBV28 to TRBJ2-5, with D possibly TRBD1 on 6 matching bases. The CDR3 extends over 15 amino acids. The V end lost 10 bases, the J end lost 3 bases, and 21 bases lay between the germline ends. CDR1 MDHEN and CDR2 SYDVKM come from the germline V gene. The CDR3 reads CANSSTGLVEETQYF. The CDR3 region has the DNA TGTGCCAACAGCTCAACAGGGTTAGTGGAAGAGACCCAGTACTTC.

This clonotype was recorded a few times. The genes are TRBV19 and TRBJ2-3; D is possibly TRBD2 (5 bases). V was trimmed by 3 bases and J by 0 bases, leaving 19 bases between them. CDR3 length equals 18 residues. Germline-derived CDR1 and CDR2 are LNHDA and SQIVND (reference sequence). The CDR3 coding sequence is TGTGCCAGTAGTATGGCCATGATGTCGGGGTCTAGCACAGATACGCAGTATTTT. Translated, it gives CASSMAMMSGSSTDTQYF.

This clonotype was observed many times. The CDR3, as DNA: TGCAGTGCTAGAGCGGCCCGAGGGAATAGGTGGAATGAGCAGTTCTTC. This encodes CSARAARGNRWNEQFF. The chain employs TRBV20-1 and TRBJ2-1; D possibly corresponds to TRBD2 (5 bases). V was shortened by 1 base and J by 7 bases, with 20 bases between the two germline ends. Germline assignment: CDR1 DFQATT and CDR2 SNEGSKA (reference sequence). CDR3 length: 16 residues.

This clonotype was seen repeatedly, ten times or more. V gene TRBV12-3 or TRBV12-4 combines with J gene TRBJ2-5, with D possibly matching TRBD1 (6 bases). The CDR3 is 15 residues long. The V and J ends lost 1 base and 5 bases respectively, with 14 bases between them. CDR3 sequence: CASSLGETGRETQYF. For the CDR3, the DNA is TGTGCCAGCAGTTTAGGGGAGACAGGCCGCGAGACCCAGTACTTC.

This clonotype has a count of ten or more. This chain uses TRBV5-6 with TRBJ1-1, with 7 bases fitting TRBD1. Germline trimming cut 2 bases from V and 3 bases from J; bases unmatched to any gene: 10. Germline V gene data show CDR1 as SGHDT and CDR2 as YYEEEE. The CDR3 is made up of 16 amino acids. CDR3 loop: CASSLKVQGRDTEAFF. The CDR3 bases are TGTGCCAGCAGCTTAAAAGTACAGGGGAGGGACACTGAAGCTTTCTTT.

This clonotype was detected only a few times. V usage is TRBV5-1 and J usage is TRBJ2-1, with D possibly TRBD2 on 7 matching bases. Germline CDR1 reads SGHRS; CDR2 reads YFSETQ. CDR3 length: 17 amino acids. The germline V and J ends were trimmed by 0 bases and 6 bases, with 19 bases remaining between them. CDR3 amino acids: CASSLAPGGPRFNEQFF. In DNA, the CDR3 is TGCGCCAGCAGCTTGGCCCCGGGGGGCCCGAGGTTCAATGAGCAGTTCTTC.

This clonotype was counted many times. This chain connects TRBV20-1 to TRBJ2-1; 9 bases fit TRBD1. The V and J ends lost 6 bases and 2 bases, in that order; junction bases with no gene match: 11. The CDR3 has 16 residues. Germline CDR1 is DFQATT and CDR2 is SNEGSKA (reference sequence). CDR3 coding DNA: TGCAGTGCCCCTGTCGAGGGACAGGGTCCCTACAATGAGCAGTTCTTC. It translates to CSAPVEGQGPYNEQFF.